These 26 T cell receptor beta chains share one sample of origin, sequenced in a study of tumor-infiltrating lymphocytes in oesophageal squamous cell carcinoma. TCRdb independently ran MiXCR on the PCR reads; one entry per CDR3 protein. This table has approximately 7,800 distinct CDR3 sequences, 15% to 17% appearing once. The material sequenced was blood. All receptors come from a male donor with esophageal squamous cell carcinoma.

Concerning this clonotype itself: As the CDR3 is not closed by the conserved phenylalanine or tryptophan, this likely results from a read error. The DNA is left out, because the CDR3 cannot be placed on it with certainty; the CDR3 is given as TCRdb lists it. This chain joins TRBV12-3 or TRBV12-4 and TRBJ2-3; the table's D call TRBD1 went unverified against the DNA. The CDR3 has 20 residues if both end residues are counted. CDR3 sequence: CASSLGMGLQESSTEAFFGQ.

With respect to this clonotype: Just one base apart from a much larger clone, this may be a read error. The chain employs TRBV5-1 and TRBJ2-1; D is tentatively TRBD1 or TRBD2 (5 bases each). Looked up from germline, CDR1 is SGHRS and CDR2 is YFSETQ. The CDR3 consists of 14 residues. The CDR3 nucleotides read TGCGCCAGCAGCTTGGACAGGCGGGCGGGCGAGCAGATCTTC. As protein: CASSLDRRAGEQIF.

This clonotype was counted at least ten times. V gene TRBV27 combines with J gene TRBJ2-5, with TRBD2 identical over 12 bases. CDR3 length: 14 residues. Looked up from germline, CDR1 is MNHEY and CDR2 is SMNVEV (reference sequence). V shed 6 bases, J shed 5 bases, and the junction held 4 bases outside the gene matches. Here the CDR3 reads CASRGTSGSETQYF. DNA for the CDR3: TGTGCCAGCAGGGGGACTAGCGGGTCTGAGACCCAGTACTTC.

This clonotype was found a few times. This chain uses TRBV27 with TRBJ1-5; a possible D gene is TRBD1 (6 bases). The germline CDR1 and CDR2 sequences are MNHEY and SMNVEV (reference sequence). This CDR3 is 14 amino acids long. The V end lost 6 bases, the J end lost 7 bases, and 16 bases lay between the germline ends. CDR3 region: CASRGRGLGQPQHF. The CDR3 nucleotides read TGTGCCAGCAGAGGCAGGGGATTGGGACAGCCCCAGCATTTT.

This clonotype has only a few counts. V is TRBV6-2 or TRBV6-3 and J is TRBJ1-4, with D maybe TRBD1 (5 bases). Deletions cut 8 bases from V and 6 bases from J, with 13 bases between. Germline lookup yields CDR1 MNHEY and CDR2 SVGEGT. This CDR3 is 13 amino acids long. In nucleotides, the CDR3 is TGTGCCAGCCAAGACAGAGTACATGAAAAACTGTTTTTT. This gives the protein CASQDRVHEKLFF.

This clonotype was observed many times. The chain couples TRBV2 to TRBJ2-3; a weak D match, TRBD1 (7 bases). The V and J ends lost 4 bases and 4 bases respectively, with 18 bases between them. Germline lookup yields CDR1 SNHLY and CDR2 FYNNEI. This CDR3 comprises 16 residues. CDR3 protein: CASSATQGGGADTQYF. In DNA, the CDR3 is TGTGCCAGCAGTGCAACCCAGGGGGGTGGGGCAGATACGCAGTATTTT. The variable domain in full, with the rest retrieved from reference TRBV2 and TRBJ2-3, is EPEVTQTPSHQVTQMGQEVILRCVPISNHLYFYWYRQILGQKVEFLVSFYNNEISEKSEIFDDQFSVERPDGSNFTLKIRSTKLEDSAMYFCASSATQGGGADTQYFGPGTRLTVL.

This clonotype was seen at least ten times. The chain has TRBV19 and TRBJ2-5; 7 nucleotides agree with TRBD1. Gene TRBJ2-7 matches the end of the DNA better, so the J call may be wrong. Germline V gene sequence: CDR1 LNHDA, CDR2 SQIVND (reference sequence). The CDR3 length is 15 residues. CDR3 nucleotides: TGTGCCAGTAGTATCCTTGGGCAGGGGGTCTACGAGCAGTACTTC. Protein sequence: CASSILGQGVYEQYF.

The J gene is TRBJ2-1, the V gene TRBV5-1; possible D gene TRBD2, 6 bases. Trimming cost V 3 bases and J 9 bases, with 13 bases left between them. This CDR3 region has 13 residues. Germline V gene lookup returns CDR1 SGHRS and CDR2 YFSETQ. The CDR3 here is CASSWDGSSEQFF. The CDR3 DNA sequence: TGCGCCAGCAGCTGGGACGGGAGCAGTGAGCAGTTCTTC.

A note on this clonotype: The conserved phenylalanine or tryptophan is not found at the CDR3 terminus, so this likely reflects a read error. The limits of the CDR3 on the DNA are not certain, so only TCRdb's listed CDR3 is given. The CDR3: CASSLVGLNYGYTFGS. The V gene is TRBV12-3 or TRBV12-4, the J gene TRBJ2-7; TRBD1 is taken as the D call from the table, unchecked against the DNA. The CDR3 spans 16 amino acids, including both terminal residues.

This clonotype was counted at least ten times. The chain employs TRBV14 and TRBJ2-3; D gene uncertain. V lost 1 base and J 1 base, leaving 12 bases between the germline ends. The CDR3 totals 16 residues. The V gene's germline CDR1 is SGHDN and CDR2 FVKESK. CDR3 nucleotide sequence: TGTGCCAGCAGCCAAGGAGCTCGTCGTCGCACAGATACGCAGTATTTT. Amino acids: CASSQGARRRTDTQYF.

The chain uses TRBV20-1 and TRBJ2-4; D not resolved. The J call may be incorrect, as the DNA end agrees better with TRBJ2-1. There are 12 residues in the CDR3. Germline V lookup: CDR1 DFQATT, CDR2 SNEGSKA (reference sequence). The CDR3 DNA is TGCAGTGCTAGAGACCTCCTATACGAGCAGTTCTTC. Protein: CSARDLLYEQFF.

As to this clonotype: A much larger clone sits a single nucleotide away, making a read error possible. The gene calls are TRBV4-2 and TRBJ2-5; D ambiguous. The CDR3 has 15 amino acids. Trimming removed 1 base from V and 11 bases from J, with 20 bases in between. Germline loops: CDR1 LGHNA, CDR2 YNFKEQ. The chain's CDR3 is CASSQGVSSYNEQYF. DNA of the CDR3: TGTGCCAGCAGCCAAGGGGTCAGCTCCTACAATGAGCAGTACTTC.

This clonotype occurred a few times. The CDR3 protein is CASSQQPGNTEAFF. CDR3 sequence (DNA): TGTGCCAGCAGCCAACAGCCCGGCAACACTGAAGCTTTCTTT. V and J are TRBV6-4 and TRBJ1-1; D unresolved. The germline gives CDR1 MRHNA, CDR2 SNTAGT. This CDR3 comprises 14 residues. Trimming pared 6 bases from V and 2 bases from J, leaving 13 bases between.

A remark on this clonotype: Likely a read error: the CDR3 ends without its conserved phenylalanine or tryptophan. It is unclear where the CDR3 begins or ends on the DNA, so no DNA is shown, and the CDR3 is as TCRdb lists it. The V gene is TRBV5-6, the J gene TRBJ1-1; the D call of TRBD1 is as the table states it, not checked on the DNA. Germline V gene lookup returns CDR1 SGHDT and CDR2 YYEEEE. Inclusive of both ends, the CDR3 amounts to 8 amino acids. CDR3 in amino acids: CASSQDAG.

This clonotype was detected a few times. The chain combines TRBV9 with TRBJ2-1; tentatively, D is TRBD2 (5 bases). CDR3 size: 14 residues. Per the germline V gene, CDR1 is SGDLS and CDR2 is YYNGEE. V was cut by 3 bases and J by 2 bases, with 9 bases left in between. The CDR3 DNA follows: TGTGCCAGCAGCGGTGTCGGGGCCTACAATGAGCAGTTCTTC. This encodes CASSGVGAYNEQFF.

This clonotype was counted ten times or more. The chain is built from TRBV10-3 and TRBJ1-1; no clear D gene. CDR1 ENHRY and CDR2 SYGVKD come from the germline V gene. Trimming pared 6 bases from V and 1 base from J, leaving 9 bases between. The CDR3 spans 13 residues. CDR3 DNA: TGTGCCATCAGAGGAGTGACGAACACTGAAGCTTTCTTT. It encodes CAIRGVTNTEAFF.

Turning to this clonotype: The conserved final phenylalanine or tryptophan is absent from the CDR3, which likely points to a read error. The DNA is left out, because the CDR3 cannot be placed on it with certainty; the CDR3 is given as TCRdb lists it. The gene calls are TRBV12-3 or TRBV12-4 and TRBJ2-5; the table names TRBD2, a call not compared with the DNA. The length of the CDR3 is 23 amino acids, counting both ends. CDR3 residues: CASSLWAPWDSGLSDNSPLHFGN.

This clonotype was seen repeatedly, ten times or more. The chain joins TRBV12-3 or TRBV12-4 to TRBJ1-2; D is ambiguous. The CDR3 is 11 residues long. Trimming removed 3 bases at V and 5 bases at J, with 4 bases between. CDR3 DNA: TGTGCCAGCAGTTTTGGATATGGCTACACCTTC. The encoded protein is CASSFGYGYTF.

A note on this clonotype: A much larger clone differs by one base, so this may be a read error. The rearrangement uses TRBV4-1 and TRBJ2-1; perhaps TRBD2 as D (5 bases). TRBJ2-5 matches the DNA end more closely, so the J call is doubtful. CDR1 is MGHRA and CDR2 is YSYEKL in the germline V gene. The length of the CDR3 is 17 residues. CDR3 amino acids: CASSQDHGSRLVETQYF. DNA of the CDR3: TGCGCCAGCAGCCAAGATCATGGGAGCAGGTTAGTTGAGACCCAGTACTTC.

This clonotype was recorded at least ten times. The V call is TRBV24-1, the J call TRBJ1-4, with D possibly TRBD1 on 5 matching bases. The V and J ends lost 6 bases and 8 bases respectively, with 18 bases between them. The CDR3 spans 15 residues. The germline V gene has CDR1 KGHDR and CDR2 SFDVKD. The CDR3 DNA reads TGTGCCACCAGTCCGGGGGTAAATCTTCGGGAAAAACTGTTTTTT. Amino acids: CATSPGVNLREKLFF.

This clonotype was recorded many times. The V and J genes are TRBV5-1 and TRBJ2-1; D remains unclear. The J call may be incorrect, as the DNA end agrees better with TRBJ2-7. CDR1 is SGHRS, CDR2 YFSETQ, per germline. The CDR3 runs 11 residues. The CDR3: CASSLEYEQYF. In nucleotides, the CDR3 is TGCGCCAGCAGCTTGGAGTACGAGCAGTACTTC.

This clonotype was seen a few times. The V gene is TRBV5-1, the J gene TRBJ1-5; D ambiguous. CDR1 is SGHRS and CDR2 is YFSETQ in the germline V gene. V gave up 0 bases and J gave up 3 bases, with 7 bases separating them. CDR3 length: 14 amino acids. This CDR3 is CASSLEGDNQPQHF. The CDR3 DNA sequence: TGCGCCAGCAGCTTGGAAGGCGACAATCAGCCCCAGCATTTT.

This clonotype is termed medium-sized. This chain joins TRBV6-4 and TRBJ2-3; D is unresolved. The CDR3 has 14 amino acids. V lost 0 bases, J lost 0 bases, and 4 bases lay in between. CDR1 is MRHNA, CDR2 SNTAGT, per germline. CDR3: CASSDSDSTDTQYF. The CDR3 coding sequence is TGTGCCAGCAGTGACTCGGACAGCACAGATACGCAGTATTTT.

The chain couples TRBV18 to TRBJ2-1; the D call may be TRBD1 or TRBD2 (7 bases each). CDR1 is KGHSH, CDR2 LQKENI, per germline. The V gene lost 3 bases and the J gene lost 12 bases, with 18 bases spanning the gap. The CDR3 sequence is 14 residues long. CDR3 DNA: TGTGCCAGCTCACCCCCGGGGAGGGGGCTGGGGCAGTTCTTC. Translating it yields CASSPPGRGLGQFF.

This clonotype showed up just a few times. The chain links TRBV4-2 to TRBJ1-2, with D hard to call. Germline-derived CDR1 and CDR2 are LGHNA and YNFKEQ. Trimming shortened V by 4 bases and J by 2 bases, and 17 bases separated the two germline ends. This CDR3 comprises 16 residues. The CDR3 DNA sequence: TGTGCCAGCAGCCCCAGCGGGGAGACCCCCAACTATGGCTACACCTTC. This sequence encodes CASSPSGETPNYGYTF.

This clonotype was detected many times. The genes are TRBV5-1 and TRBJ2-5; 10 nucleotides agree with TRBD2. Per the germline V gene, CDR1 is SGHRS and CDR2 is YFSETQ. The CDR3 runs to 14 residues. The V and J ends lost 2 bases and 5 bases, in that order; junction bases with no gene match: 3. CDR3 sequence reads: CASSLLAGQETQYF. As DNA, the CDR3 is TGCGCCAGCAGCTTACTAGCGGGGCAGGAGACCCAGTACTTC.